One T cell receptor beta chain is described in this entry. The antigen remains undetermined. The sample comes from a study of Graves' ophthalmopathy and Graves' hyperthyroidism. Overall study results and limits: With 60% to 71% sensitivity and 72% to 85% specificity, the model predicted ophthalmopathy progression.

The authors amplified TCR beta CDR3 regions from RNA transcripts. HTBI primers were employed in first-round RT-PCR, then a second-round multiplex PCR followed. TCRdb re-analysed the multiplex PCR reads in MiXCR, keeping a single row per CDR3 protein. The sample holds 450,000 to 600,000 distinct CDR3 sequences, 39% seen once. The germline CDR1 and CDR2 sequences are LNHDA and SQIVND (reference sequence). The CDR3 contains 13 residues. The origin of this receptor is an adult man with Graves' hyperthyroidism. The chain couples TRBV19 to TRBJ2-7; TRBD1 or TRBD2 may be the D gene (6 bases each). With the DNA end fitting TRBJ2-1 better, the J assignment may be wrong. The material sequenced was peripheral blood or thyroid tissue (not recorded which). CDR3 coding DNA: TGTGCCAGTAGTATGGGGGGCTTTGATGAGCAGTTCTTC. Its translation is CASSMGGFDEQFF.